This passage covers 27 T cell receptor beta chains from one sample sequenced in a study of T cell responses to AZD1222 COVID-19 vaccine (dated by TCRdb to the early 2020s). The library was made by the immunoSEQ multiplex PCR assay. TCRdb obtained this table from immuneACCESS and retained in-frame rearrangements with V and J assigned. These tables miss some clones; where compared with another copy, unresolved V genes account for less than half of the shortfall, and the remainder is unexplained. Recorded for this sample are under 170,000 clones; roughly 90% of them occurred a single time. The ten top clones hold around 2.9% of the sample. This sample's time point label indicates: about 28 days (+/-7) after the second vaccine dose. Sequenced material: peripheral blood, taken 28 days after the second AZD1222 dose. These receptors came from an adult who received the AZD1222 COVID-19 vaccine.

The chain recombines TRBV21-1 with TRBJ2-2; the tabulated D call, TRBD1, remains unverified against the DNA. TRBV21-1 is tagged as a pseudogene. This CDR3 is built from 15 residues. This CDR3 is CASGLDRLGTGELFF. CDR3 in DNA: TGTGCCAGCGGCTTGGACAGGCTGGGGACCGGGGAGCTGTTTTTT.

This chain joins TRBV7-2 and TRBJ1-1, with no clear D. The CDR3 is made up of 13 amino acids. V was trimmed by 2 bases and J by 5 bases, leaving 9 bases between them. Germline values: CDR1 SGHTA, CDR2 FQGNSA. The CDR3, as DNA: TGTGCCAGCAGCTTATTCCAGGCAACTGAAGCTTTCTTT. Translation gives CASSLFQATEAFF.

The CDR3 region has the DNA TGTGCCAGTAGCCAGGGGGGCTTCGGGACCCAGTACTTC. Translation gives CASSQGGFGTQYF. V and J are TRBV19 and TRBJ2-5; a possible D gene is TRBD1 (7 bases). CDR1 and CDR2 (germline): LNHDA, SQIVND (reference sequence). This CDR3 is 13 amino acids long. Trimming removed 6 bases at V and 7 bases at J, with 15 bases between. The full variable domain, with the rest looked up from reference TRBV19 and TRBJ2-5, is DGGITQSPKYLFRKEGQNVTLSCEQNLNHDAMYWYRQDPGQGLRLIYYSQIVNDFQKGDIAEGYSVSREKKESFPLTVTSAQKNPTAFYLCASSQGGFGTQYFGPGTRLLVL.

V usage is TRBV27 and J usage is TRBJ1-2, with TRBD1 as a possible D gene (5 bases). Germline V gives CDR1 MNHEY, CDR2 SMNVEV (reference sequence). Between the trimmed V and J ends, which lost 4 bases and 0 bases, there was a span of 12 bases. The CDR3 is made up of 15 amino acids. The CDR3 DNA follows: TGTGCCAGCAGTTACGGACAAGGTACTAACTATGGCTACACCTTC. Residues: CASSYGQGTNYGYTF.

The CDR3 bases are TGTGCCATCAGGAAAGGGGCAGATACGCAGTATTTT. It encodes CAIRKGADTQYF. V gene TRBV10-3 combines with J gene TRBJ2-3; TRBD1 might be the D (5 bases). V was cut by 6 bases and J by 4 bases, with 8 bases left in between. This CDR3 region has 12 residues. Germline CDR1 ENHRY, CDR2 SYGVKD.

V usage is TRBV27 and J usage is TRBJ2-1; D is perhaps TRBD1 (6 bases). This CDR3 has 13 residues. Trimming took off 4 bases at V and 4 bases at J, with 8 bases between the two ends. CDR1 MNHEY and CDR2 SMNVEV come from the germline V gene (reference sequence). The CDR3 bases are TGTGCCAGCAGTTGGGGGCCGTACAATGAGCAGTTCTTC. Amino acid sequence: CASSWGPYNEQFF.

The chain couples TRBV5-4 to TRBJ2-3; 9 nucleotides line up with TRBD2. The CDR3 runs to 16 residues. With V trimmed by 0 bases and J by 5 bases, 7 bases remained unmatched. CDR1 SGHNT and CDR2 YYREEE come from the germline V gene (reference sequence). The CDR3 coding sequence is TGTGCCAGCAGCTTGGGGGCAGCGGGAGGTCAAGATACGCAGTATTTT. It encodes CASSLGAAGGQDTQYF.

The chain is built from TRBV18 and TRBJ2-7; a possible D gene is TRBD2 (5 bases). V lost 3 bases and J 6 bases, leaving 24 bases between the germline ends. This CDR3 is built from 17 residues. The germline gives CDR1 KGHSH, CDR2 LQKENI. DNA for the CDR3: TGTGCCAGCTCACCGTCCCGTGTCGAGGGCCTAGCAGCCGAGCAGTACTTC. It specifies CASSPSRVEGLAAEQYF. The full variable domain, its missing parts supplied by reference TRBV18 and TRBJ2-7, is NAGVMQNPRHLVRRRGQEARLRCSPMKGHSHVYWYRQLPEEGLKFMVYLQKENIIDESGMPKERFSAEFPKEGPSILRIQQVVRGDSAAYFCASSPSRVEGLAAEQYFGPGTRLTVT.

J is TRBJ2-4 and V is TRBV18; D call uncertain. The CDR3 is 13 amino acids. Germline V CDR1 and CDR2: KGHSH, LQKENI. V was cut by 6 bases and J by 8 bases, with 14 bases left in between. This CDR3 reads CASSPGGADIQYF. The DNA for the CDR3 is TGTGCCAGCTCCCCGGGCGGTGCGGACATTCAGTACTTC.

This chain joins TRBV19 and TRBJ1-1, with a weak D call TRBD1 (5 bases). There are 13 residues in the CDR3. Germline V gene sequence: CDR1 LNHDA, CDR2 SQIVND (reference sequence). Trimming left V 4 bases short and J 8 bases short, with 14 bases between. The CDR3 here is CASSTTVGLEAFF. In nucleotides, the CDR3 is TGTGCCAGTAGTACGACAGTCGGTTTAGAAGCTTTCTTT.

The chain joins TRBV7-6 to TRBJ1-3; TRBD1 is a possible D gene (5 bases). Trimming took off 1 base at V and 3 bases at J, with 16 bases between the two ends. The CDR3 covers 17 residues. The germline CDR1 and CDR2 sequences are SGHVS and FNYEAQ. CDR3 amino acids: CASSLEGRESFGNTIYF. The CDR3 bases are TGTGCCAGCAGCTTAGAGGGCAGGGAAAGCTTTGGAAACACCATATATTTT.

This chain links TRBV19 with TRBJ1-6; 9 nucleotides line up with TRBD1. The CDR3 has 17 amino acids. V was clipped by 5 bases and J by 9 bases; unmatched bases: 14. Looked up from germline, CDR1 is LNHDA and CDR2 is SQIVND (reference sequence). In nucleotides, the CDR3 is TGTGCCAGTAGTCCGAGGGACAGGGACCTAAAGGGTTCACCCCTCCACTTT. Its protein product is CASSPRDRDLKGSPLHF. Full variable domain (remainder filled in from reference TRBV19 and TRBJ1-6): DGGITQSPKYLFRKEGQNVTLSCEQNLNHDAMYWYRQDPGQGLRLIYYSQIVNDFQKGDIAEGYSVSREKKESFPLTVTSAQKNPTAFYLCASSPRDRDLKGSPLHFGNGTRLTVT.

The V call is TRBV2, the J call TRBJ2-1; no reliable D call. Germline lookup yields CDR1 SNHLY and CDR2 FYNNEI. The CDR3 length is 15 residues. V was clipped by 7 bases and J by 0 bases, with 13 bases between them. The CDR3 region has the DNA TGTGCCAGCACTGGAACCCTGAGCTCCTACAATGAGCAGTTCTTC. Residues: CASTGTLSSYNEQFF.

This chain joins TRBV27 and TRBJ2-7; possible D gene TRBD2, 6 bases. The V gene lost 2 bases and the J gene lost 3 bases, with 17 bases spanning the gap. Germline V gives CDR1 MNHEY, CDR2 SMNVEV (reference sequence). The CDR3 length is 16 residues. CDR3 residues: CASSLASGERFYEQYF. CDR3 DNA: TGTGCCAGCAGTTTAGCCTCGGGAGAGCGTTTCTACGAGCAGTACTTC.

CDR3 residues: CASSLLRVAEQYF. The CDR3 coding sequence is TGTGCCAGCAGTTTATTGAGGGTAGCCGAGCAGTACTTC. The genes are TRBV12-3 or TRBV12-4 and TRBJ2-7, with D perhaps TRBD2 (5 bases). V was pared by 2 bases and J by 6 bases, with 11 bases between. The CDR3 extends over 13 amino acids.

The chain uses TRBV9 and TRBJ2-1; D may be TRBD2 (5 bases). The CDR3 covers 15 residues. V dropped 2 bases and J dropped 4 bases, with 13 bases sitting between them. Germline V lookup: CDR1 SGDLS, CDR2 YYNGEE. Here the CDR3 DNA reads TGTGCCAGCAGCGTTTCAGGCGGCGGGTACAATGAGCAGTTCTTC. It encodes CASSVSGGGYNEQFF.

The CDR3 DNA reads TGTGCCAGCTCACCCCTCCCACAGGGGACCTCTGGAAACACCATATATTTT. It yields the protein CASSPLPQGTSGNTIYF. V and J are TRBV18 and TRBJ1-3, with 7 bases matching TRBD1. V trimming: 3 bases; J trimming: 0 bases; junction bases outside the gene matches: 8. Per the germline V gene, CDR1 is KGHSH and CDR2 is LQKENI. The CDR3 contains 17 residues.

This clone has just a few counts. The chain joins TRBV19 to TRBJ2-1, with a tentative D call TRBD2 (6 bases). CDR1 is LNHDA and CDR2 is SQIVND in the germline V gene (reference sequence). The CDR3 is made up of 13 amino acids. Deletions cut 4 bases from V and 8 bases from J, with 12 bases between. CDR3 nucleotide sequence: TGTGCCAGTAGTAGGAGGGCCGGAGATGAGCAGTTCTTC. Translated, it gives CASSRRAGDEQFF.

The chain uses TRBV2 and TRBJ2-7; D is unclear. The CDR3 runs to 13 residues. Trimming took off 10 bases at V and 3 bases at J, with 16 bases between the two ends. CDR1 and CDR2 (germline): SNHLY, FYNNEI. CDR3 residues: CATHPTVFYEQYF. Written as DNA, the CDR3 is TGTGCCACCCACCCCACAGTCTTCTACGAGCAGTACTTC. The full variable domain, completed using reference TRBV2 and TRBJ2-7, is EPEVTQTPSHQVTQMGQEVILRCVPISNHLYFYWYRQILGQKVEFLVSFYNNEISEKSEIFDDQFSVERPDGSNFTLKIRSTKLEDSAMYFCATHPTVFYEQYFGPGTRLTVT.

The chain has TRBV5-1 and TRBJ2-7; 7 nucleotides line up with TRBD2. Germline V lookup: CDR1 SGHRS, CDR2 YFSETQ. Germline trimming cut 4 bases from V and 7 bases from J; bases unmatched to any gene: 14. The CDR3 has 15 residues. CDR3 bases: TGCGCCAGCAGCCTGGGCGGTAGCGGGCCTCTTGAGCAGTACTTC. Translated, it gives CASSLGGSGPLEQYF.

The V call is TRBV6-2 or TRBV6-3, the J call TRBJ2-1; TRBD2 agrees at 7 bases. Germline V gene lookup returns CDR1 MNHEY and CDR2 SVGEGT. The CDR3 contains 12 residues. Trimming took 6 bases from V and 10 from J; bases not matched to a gene: 6. The CDR3 coding sequence is TGTGCCAGCAGCCCTGGACTAGTGGAGCAGTTCTTC. Translation: CASSPGLVEQFF.

The chain links TRBV6-1 to TRBJ2-7; 8 bases are shared with TRBD1. The V gene's germline CDR1 is MNHNS and CDR2 SASEGT. This CDR3 has 18 residues. V was pared by 4 bases and J by 2 bases, with 16 bases of the junction left unmatched. In nucleotides, the CDR3 is TGTGCCAGCAGTGCCCGAGCATTTACAGGGGGAATAACCTACGAGCAGTACTTC. Translated, it gives CASSARAFTGGITYEQYF.

This chain connects TRBV6-5 to TRBJ1-1; 7 bases align to TRBD1. Germline V gene data show CDR1 as MNHEY and CDR2 as SVGAGI. The CDR3 extends over 15 amino acids. After removal of 6 bases from V and 0 bases from J, the junction contained 7 bases not matched to a gene. The CDR3 is CASSRQGGVNTEAFF. CDR3 in DNA: TGTGCCAGCAGCCGACAGGGTGGCGTGAACACTGAAGCTTTCTTT.

This clone has only a few counts. The gene calls are TRBV25-1 and TRBJ1-1, with D perhaps matching TRBD1 (5 bases). The CDR3 runs 15 residues. Trimming cost V 5 bases and J 0 bases, with 13 bases left between them. Germline V lookup: CDR1 MGHDK, CDR2 SYGVNS. Written as DNA, the CDR3 is TGTGCCAGCAGTTGGGGGGGACGCCTGAACACTGAAGCTTTCTTT. As protein: CASSWGGRLNTEAFF.

The chain carries TRBV4-2 and TRBJ2-2; maybe TRBD1 (6 bases). This CDR3 has 19 amino acids. V shed 3 bases and J shed 1 base, with 21 bases lying between them. Germline V CDR1 and CDR2: LGHNA, YNFKEQ. DNA of the CDR3: TGTGCCAGCAGCCAGCCTACGACGGGACACTTCTTGAACACCGGGGAGCTGTTTTTT. Amino acids: CASSQPTTGHFLNTGELFF.

The gene calls are TRBV10-1 and TRBJ2-1; D could derive from TRBD1 or TRBD2 (6 bases each). Germline CDR1 is WNHNN and CDR2 is SYGVQD (reference sequence). The CDR3 is 11 residues long. Trimming removed 3 bases from V and 11 bases from J, with 8 bases in between. The DNA of the CDR3 is TGCGCCAGCAGTGACGGGGGCCAGCAGTTCTTC. The encoded protein is CASSDGGQQFF.

This chain's CDR3 is CASSFRDNEQFF. In nucleotides, the CDR3 is TGTGCCAGCAGTTTCCGGGACAATGAGCAGTTCTTC. V usage is TRBV6-5 and J usage is TRBJ2-1; no clear D. Between the trimmed V and J ends, which lost 4 bases and 5 bases, there was a span of 6 bases. The CDR3 spans 12 residues. Germline CDR1 and CDR2: MNHEY and SVGAGI.